The source of this T cell receptor beta chain is a study of blood T cell repertoires in COVID-19. Study at large: Collection of acute and convalescent COVID-19 samples took place in the United States, Italy and Spain. T cells, B-cell-depleted T cells, or PBMCs supplied cDNA or gDNA.

As originally analysed: Amplifying reference gene primers gave estimates of nucleated cell counts. Repertoires were generated with immunoSEQ multiplex PCR, while TCRdb's copy carries only in-frame clones and drops some. The V and J calls and clone size come from that table; D and trimming were worked out from the DNA. The sample holds about 150,000 clones, 86% seen once. Germline-derived CDR1 and CDR2 are SGHTA and FQGNSA. The length of the CDR3 is 13 residues. Trimming took off 1 base at V and 3 bases at J, with 6 bases between the two ends. The receptor was isolated from a man in his fifties with active or convalescent COVID-19. Sequenced input: peripheral blood. V usage is TRBV7-2 and J usage is TRBJ1-2; D unresolved. CDR3 coding DNA: TGTGCCAGCAGCTTAGACAGACACTATGGCTACACCTTC. As protein: CASSLDRHYGYTF.